These 3 T cell receptor beta chains came from one sample sequenced in a study of T cell repertoires in cytomegalovirus infection. TCRdb reprocessed the reads via MiXCR and lists one record per CDR3 protein. The sample holds around 530,000 distinct CDR3 sequences, about 30% seen once. The sequencing sample was made of PBMCs. Receptor source: a human donor in good health (CMV status not recorded). Some clones in this sample may be carry-over from other donors' samples.

This clonotype was seen more than once but under ten times. J is TRBJ2-3 and V is TRBV25-1; no clear D gene. This CDR3 has 15 amino acids. V lost 2 bases to trimming and J lost 0 bases, with 9 bases between them. Germline lookup yields CDR1 MGHDK and CDR2 SYGVNS. This CDR3 reads CASSEGQTSTDTQYF. DNA for the CDR3: TGTGCCAGCAGTGAAGGGCAGACCAGCACAGATACGCAGTATTTT.

J is TRBJ1-4 and V is TRBV5-1; D is undetermined. The CDR3 totals 13 residues. CDR1 and CDR2 from the germline V gene are SGHRS and YFSETQ. Trimming removed 0 bases from V and 7 bases from J, with 7 bases in between. CDR3 nucleotides: TGCGCCAGCAGCTTGGGCAGTACTGAAAAACTGTTTTTT. Amino acids: CASSLGSTEKLFF.

The chain employs TRBV20-1 and TRBJ1-4; D is ambiguous. CDR1 DFQATT and CDR2 SNEGSKA come from the germline V gene (reference sequence). This CDR3 comprises 13 residues. V was clipped by 0 bases and J by 5 bases, with 7 bases between them. CDR3 protein: CSARDEGNEKLFF. The CDR3, as DNA: TGCAGTGCTAGAGATGAGGGAAATGAAAAACTGTTTTTT.